Presented here are 6 T cell receptor beta chains from one specimen sequenced in a study of shared clonotypes between healthy human individuals. Sequencing used immunoSEQ multiplex PCR; TCRdb keeps in-frame clones, though not all of them. In the table there are a few hundred thousand clones, about 74% of which are singletons. What was sequenced was memory CD4+ T cells sorted from blood. Stated subset: CD45RA-negative fraction. These receptors all stem from a man younger than 45 in good health.

This chain joins TRBV5-4 and TRBJ2-1, with D hard to call. This CDR3 is 15 amino acids long. V was pared by 5 bases and J by 0 bases, with 12 bases between. Germline V lookup: CDR1 SGHNT, CDR2 YYREEE (reference sequence). This CDR3 reads CASRFGSSSYNEQFF. CDR3 coding DNA: TGTGCCAGCAGGTTTGGTAGCAGCTCCTACAATGAGCAGTTCTTC.

Of note for this clone: This likely reflects a read error, since a far larger clone is one base away. The chain carries TRBV18 and TRBJ2-6; D ambiguous. The CDR3 extends over 16 amino acids. Trimming pared 7 bases from V and 0 bases from J, leaving 13 bases between. Germline CDR1 is KGHSH and CDR2 is LQKENI. DNA of the CDR3: TGTGCCAGCTTATCAAAAACTGGCTCTGGGGCCAACGTCCTGACTTTC. It is translated as CASLSKTGSGANVLTF.

The chain combines TRBV5-6 with TRBJ1-2; possibly TRBD1 for D (6 bases). The V and J ends lost 4 bases and 7 bases respectively, with 20 bases between them. The CDR3 extends over 15 amino acids. Germline V lookup: CDR1 SGHDT, CDR2 YYEEEE. The CDR3 here is CASSPRETGRSGYTF. The CDR3 region has the DNA TGTGCCAGCAGCCCGCGAGAGACAGGCCGAAGTGGCTACACCTTC. The full variable domain, completed using reference TRBV5-6 and TRBJ1-2, is DAGVTQSPTHLIKTRGQQVTLRCSPKSGHDTVSWYQQALGQGPQFIFQYYEEEERQRGNFPDRFSGHQFPNYSSELNVNALLLGDSALYLCASSPRETGRSGYTFGSGTRLTVV.

V is TRBV5-1 and J is TRBJ2-5, with 10 bases matching TRBD1. The CDR3 extends over 15 amino acids. V lost 3 bases and J lost 5; bases outside the gene matches: 7. CDR1 and CDR2 from the germline V gene are SGHRS and YFSETQ. The CDR3 nucleotides read TGCGCCAGCAGCTCGGGTGACAGGGGGCCGGAGACCCAGTACTTC. Protein product: CASSSGDRGPETQYF.

The V and J genes are TRBV29-1 and TRBJ2-5; D unresolved. Deletions cut 0 bases from V and 1 base from J, with 6 bases between. Germline assignment: CDR1 SQVTM and CDR2 ANQGSEA. CDR3 length: 13 residues. CDR3 sequence (DNA): TGCAGCGTTGAAGACGACACCCAAGAGACCCAGTACTTC. Translated: CSVEDDTQETQYF.

This chain connects TRBV5-5 to TRBJ2-7; D gene ambiguous. CDR3 size: 13 residues. Deletions cut 4 bases from V and 0 bases from J, with 8 bases between. The germline V gene encodes CDR1 SGHKS and CDR2 YYEKEE (reference sequence). The CDR3 sequence: CASSDPGSYEQYF. As DNA, the CDR3 is TGTGCCAGCAGCGACCCGGGCTCCTACGAGCAGTACTTC.